This TCR beta chain was identified in a study of T cells in localized non-small cell lung cancer. Germline trimming cut 0 bases from V and 5 bases from J; bases unmatched to any gene: 5. This CDR3 has 17 residues. Germline CDR1 reads SGDLS; CDR2 reads YYNGEE. This clone was seen a handful of times. Its cognate antigen is unknown. Points from the study as a whole: Without multi-region sequencing, intratumor heterogeneity could not be excluded.

Repertoires were generated with immunoSEQ multiplex PCR, while TCRdb's copy carries only in-frame clones and drops some. The sample lists about 51,000 clones, approximately 81% occurring once. The chain links TRBV9 to TRBJ2-2; TRBD2 agrees at 12 bases. The source is a man aged 35-69 years with stage III lung adenocarcinoma. The sample was peripheral blood mononuclear cells, taken before any cancer treatment. The CDR3 here is CASSVGLAGGLTGELFF. CDR3 in DNA: TGTGCCAGCAGCGTAGGGCTAGCGGGGGGGCTAACCGGGGAGCTGTTTTTT.